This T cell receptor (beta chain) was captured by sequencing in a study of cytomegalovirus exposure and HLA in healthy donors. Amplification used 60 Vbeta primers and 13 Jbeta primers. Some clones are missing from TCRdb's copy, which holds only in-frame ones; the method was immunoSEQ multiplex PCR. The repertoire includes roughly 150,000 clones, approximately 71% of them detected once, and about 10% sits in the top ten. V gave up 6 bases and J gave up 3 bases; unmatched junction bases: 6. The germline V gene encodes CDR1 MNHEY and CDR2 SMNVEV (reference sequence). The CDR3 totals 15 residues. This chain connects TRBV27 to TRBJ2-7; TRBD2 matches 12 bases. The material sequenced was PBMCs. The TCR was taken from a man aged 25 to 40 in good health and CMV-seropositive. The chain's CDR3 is CASRQRGLAGYEQYF. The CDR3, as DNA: TGTGCCAGCAGGCAACGGGGACTAGCGGGCTACGAGCAGTACTTC.